One sample yielded the 25 T cell receptor beta chains listed below, sequenced in a study of blood T cell repertoires in COVID-19. Clones were sequenced by immunoSEQ multiplex PCR, and TCRdb holds only the in-frame ones, with some missing. The table shows over 200,000 clones, with about 83% occurring only once. Source material: peripheral blood. All receptors come from a man older than 75 with acute or convalescent COVID-19.

The chain combines TRBV30 with TRBJ1-1; D call uncertain. V dropped 4 bases and J dropped 3 bases, with 9 bases sitting between them. The CDR3 runs 12 residues. Germline V gives CDR1 GTSNPN, CDR2 SVGIG (reference sequence). This CDR3 is CAWNQRDTEAFF. The CDR3 DNA sequence: TGTGCCTGGAACCAACGCGACACTGAAGCTTTCTTT.

This chain links TRBV7-5 with TRBJ2-1; TRBD1 is the table's D call, not checked against the DNA. TRBV7-5 is deemed a pseudogene. The CDR3 spans 15 residues. CDR3 protein: CARSSDRGPFNEQFF. CDR3 in DNA: TGTGCCAGAAGCTCGGACAGGGGACCCTTTAATGAGCAGTTCTTC.

The J gene is TRBJ2-2, the V gene TRBV9; TRBD1 aligns across 7 bases. V lost 3 bases to trimming and J lost 0 bases; unmatched junction nucleotides: 2. CDR1 SGDLS and CDR2 YYNGEE come from the germline V gene. The CDR3 spans 15 residues. CDR3 protein: CASSGGQPNTGELFF. CDR3 bases: TGTGCCAGCAGCGGGGGACAGCCGAACACCGGGGAGCTGTTTTTT.

The V call is TRBV6-6, the J call TRBJ2-7; tentative D call: TRBD1 (5 bases). Deletions cut 10 bases from V and 1 base from J, with 17 bases between. This CDR3 has 14 amino acids. CDR1 is MNHNY and CDR2 is SVGAGI in the germline V gene (reference sequence). The CDR3 loop reads CAISKGLTSYEQYF. The CDR3 DNA reads as TGTGCCATCTCTAAGGGGCTAACATCCTACGAGCAGTACTTC.

As for this clone: At the DNA level, this CDR3 is encoded by other sequences in the same sample as well. V is TRBV6-5 and J is TRBJ1-1; D gene unclear. The CDR3 is made up of 14 amino acids. With 0 bases removed from V and 1 base from J, the gap between germline ends came to 6 bases. Per germline, CDR1 MNHEY and CDR2 SVGAGI. CDR3 loop: CASSYSPGNTEAFF. CDR3 DNA sequence: TGTGCCAGCAGTTACTCGCCAGGGAACACTGAAGCTTTCTTT.

V usage is TRBV19 and J usage is TRBJ2-5, with a tentative D call TRBD2 (6 bases). Trimming pared 4 bases from V and 1 base from J, leaving 28 bases between. This CDR3 has 20 amino acids. Germline loops: CDR1 LNHDA, CDR2 SQIVND (reference sequence). The CDR3: CASSTPTGGRRFSCQETQYF. CDR3 DNA: TGTGCCAGTAGTACCCCCACCGGAGGGAGGAGATTTAGCTGCCAAGAGACCCAGTACTTC.

This clone has more than one count but fewer than ten. This rearrangement joins TRBV18 to TRBJ2-2; TRBD1 is a possible D gene (5 bases). Trimming took 0 bases from V and 1 from J, leaving 9 bases between them. There are 16 residues in the CDR3. Germline values: CDR1 KGHSH, CDR2 LQKENI. CDR3 nucleotides: TGTGCCAGCTCACCACCTCCAGGGCAGAACACCGGGGAGCTGTTTTTT. Protein sequence: CASSPPPGQNTGELFF. Full variable domain (rest looked up from reference TRBV18 and TRBJ2-2): NAGVMQNPRHLVRRRGQEARLRCSPMKGHSHVYWYRQLPEEGLKFMVYLQKENIIDESGMPKERFSAEFPKEGPSILRIQQVVRGDSAAYFCASSPPPGQNTGELFFGEGSRLTVL.

This rearrangement joins TRBV19 to TRBJ1-4; possibly TRBD1 for D (6 bases). Per the germline V gene, CDR1 is LNHDA and CDR2 is SQIVND (reference sequence). The CDR3 is 14 residues long. Trimming took 7 bases from V and 8 from J, leaving 17 bases between them. Here the CDR3 DNA reads TGTGCCAGTATCCCCCGGGACATTTGCGAAAAACTGTTTTTT. This codes for CASIPRDICEKLFF. The full variable domain, with the rest looked up from reference TRBV19 and TRBJ1-4, is DGGITQSPKYLFRKEGQNVTLSCEQNLNHDAMYWYRQDPGQGLRLIYYSQIVNDFQKGDIAEGYSVSREKKESFPLTVTSAQKNPTAFYLCASIPRDICEKLFFGSGTQLSVL.

This chain links TRBV7-2 with TRBJ2-7, with D perhaps matching TRBD2 (5 bases). Trimming removed 5 bases from V and 0 bases from J, with 8 bases in between. Germline CDR1 SGHTA, CDR2 FQGNSA. This CDR3 is built from 13 residues. CDR3 loop: CASSDRDSYEQYF. CDR3 coding DNA: TGTGCCAGCAGCGACCGGGACTCCTACGAGCAGTACTTC.

This clone was picked up a small number of times. The V gene is TRBV27, the J gene TRBJ2-1; the match to TRBD1 covers 9 bases. J was trimmed by 6 bases and V by 5 bases; bases with no gene match: 14. Germline CDR1 MNHEY, CDR2 SMNVEV (reference sequence). The CDR3 covers 17 residues. The DNA of the CDR3 is TGTGCCAGCAGTCCAATATGGGGGACAGGGCAGCGCAATGAGCAGTTCTTC. This translates into CASSPIWGTGQRNEQFF.

The V call is TRBV18, the J call TRBJ2-3; TRBD2 matches at 10 bases. Germline-derived CDR1 and CDR2 are KGHSH and LQKENI. This CDR3 region has 16 residues. V shed 3 bases, J shed 0 bases, and the junction held 3 bases outside the gene matches. CDR3 sequence reads: CASSPGSGGSTDTQYF. In nucleotides, the CDR3 is TGTGCCAGCTCACCGGGTAGCGGGGGGAGCACAGATACGCAGTATTTT. Together with reference TRBV18 and TRBJ2-3, the CDR3 gives the full variable domain: NAGVMQNPRHLVRRRGQEARLRCSPMKGHSHVYWYRQLPEEGLKFMVYLQKENIIDESGMPKERFSAEFPKEGPSILRIQQVVRGDSAAYFCASSPGSGGSTDTQYFGPGTRLTVL.

The CDR3 coding sequence is TGTGCCAGTAGTACGCCAGGGGTAACCTACGAGCAGTACTTC. This sequence encodes CASSTPGVTYEQYF. The chain employs TRBV19 and TRBJ2-7; tentative D call: TRBD1 (6 bases). Germline V gene sequence: CDR1 LNHDA, CDR2 SQIVND (reference sequence). There are 14 residues in the CDR3. Deletions cut 4 bases from V and 2 bases from J, with 12 bases between. Using reference TRBV19 and TRBJ2-7 for the parts outside the CDR3, the full variable domain is DGGITQSPKYLFRKEGQNVTLSCEQNLNHDAMYWYRQDPGQGLRLIYYSQIVNDFQKGDIAEGYSVSREKKESFPLTVTSAQKNPTAFYLCASSTPGVTYEQYFGPGTRLTVT.

This chain links TRBV27 with TRBJ1-5; tentative D call: TRBD1 (6 bases). Trimming pared 5 bases from V and 3 bases from J, leaving 14 bases between. The CDR3 runs 15 residues. The germline gives CDR1 MNHEY, CDR2 SMNVEV (reference sequence). The CDR3 DNA reads as TGTGCCAGCAGTCTACGGGACACACCCAATCAGCCCCAGCATTTT. It translates to CASSLRDTPNQPQHF.

This chain uses TRBV7-9 with TRBJ1-3; D might be TRBD1 (5 bases). CDR3 length equals 14 residues. Germline CDR1 SEHNR, CDR2 FQNEAQ (reference sequence). V lost 0 bases to trimming and J lost 4 bases, with 7 bases between them. The CDR3 DNA is TGTGCCAGCAGCTTAGCAGGGGTGGGAAACACCATATATTTT. Its protein is CASSLAGVGNTIYF. The whole variable domain, filled in from reference TRBV7-9 and TRBJ1-3, reads DTGVSQNPRHKITKRGQNVTFRCDPISEHNRLYWYRQTLGQGPEFLTYFQNEAQLEKSRLLSDRFSAERPKGSFSTLEIQRTEQGDSAMYLCASSLAGVGNTIYFGEGSWLTVV.

About this clone: At one of its ends the junction is not consistent with the germline gene, which may arise from a read error. V is TRBV7-9 and J is TRBJ1-3; D is possibly TRBD1 (5 bases). The CDR3 spans 15 residues. Per germline, CDR1 SEHNR and CDR2 FQNEAQ (reference sequence). The CDR3 bases are TGTGCCAGCACCACACCCGCAGGGTGGGCTAATAGTCTCTCTTTT. Residues: CASTTPAGWANSLSF.

The chain is built from TRBV5-1 and TRBJ2-1; TRBD2 might be the D (6 bases). In germline, CDR1 is SGHRS, CDR2 YFSETQ. V shed 4 bases and J shed 2 bases, with 16 bases lying between them. The CDR3 has 16 residues. CDR3 sequence: CASSPGESGPYNEQFF. DNA of the CDR3: TGCGCCAGCAGCCCCGGGGAAAGCGGGCCCTACAATGAGCAGTTCTTC.

V is TRBV5-6 and J is TRBJ2-4, with D perhaps TRBD2 (6 bases). V gave up 0 bases and J gave up 6 bases, with 16 bases separating them. There are 16 residues in the CDR3. Germline CDR1 SGHDT, CDR2 YYEEEE. The CDR3 protein is CASSLAQDWRGNIQYF. As DNA, the CDR3 is TGTGCCAGCAGCTTGGCCCAGGACTGGAGGGGAAACATTCAGTACTTC.

This sequence joins TRBV4-2 and TRBJ2-3; TRBD2 matches at 7 bases. CDR1 is LGHNA, CDR2 YNFKEQ, per germline. The junction had 5 bases not matched to a gene; V was cut back by 4 bases and J by 10 bases. The CDR3 is 12 residues long. CDR3: CASSPSGDAQYF. Written as DNA, the CDR3 is TGTGCCAGCAGCCCGAGCGGGGATGCGCAGTATTTT.

The chain couples TRBV30 to TRBJ2-1, with 12 positions matching TRBD2. This CDR3 is built from 14 residues. With V trimmed by 2 bases and J by 10 bases, 6 bases remained unmatched. Germline assignment: CDR1 GTSNPN and CDR2 SVGIG (reference sequence). The DNA for the CDR3 is TGTGCCTGGAGTCCCGGACTAGCGGGATGGGAGCAGTTCTTC. Protein product: CAWSPGLAGWEQFF.

This chain joins TRBV5-1 and TRBJ2-1; D may be TRBD1 or TRBD2 (6 bases each). The CDR3 sequence is 18 residues long. Deletions cut 4 bases from V and 6 bases from J, with 26 bases between. Germline loops: CDR1 SGHRS, CDR2 YFSETQ. The CDR3 region is CASSLGQGASAGRNEQFF. The CDR3 DNA reads as TGCGCCAGCAGCCTGGGACAAGGGGCTTCGGCGGGACGCAATGAGCAGTTCTTC.

This chain connects TRBV29-1 to TRBJ2-5; possibly TRBD1 for D (6 bases). The CDR3 totals 13 residues. Trimming took off 0 bases at V and 1 base at J, with 6 bases between the two ends. Per germline, CDR1 SQVTM and CDR2 ANQGSEA. CDR3 sequence: CSVEDRGQETQYF. The DNA of the CDR3 is TGCAGCGTTGAAGACAGGGGCCAAGAGACCCAGTACTTC. The full variable domain, its missing parts supplied by reference TRBV29-1 and TRBJ2-5, is SAVISQKPSRDICQRGTSLTIQCQVDSQVTMMFWYRQQPGQSLTLIATANQGSEATYESGFVIDKFPISRPNLTFSTLTVSNMSPEDSSIYLCSVEDRGQETQYFGPGTRLLVL.

To note about this clone: Different DNA sequences within this sample yield the same CDR3. The J gene is TRBJ2-3, the V gene TRBV18; 9 bases map to TRBD2. Germline lookup yields CDR1 KGHSH and CDR2 LQKENI. The CDR3 is 17 amino acids. V was pared by 2 bases and J by 0 bases, with 6 bases of the junction left unmatched. CDR3 DNA sequence: TGTGCCAGCTCACCAGGGCTAGCGGGGCCTAGCACAGATACGCAGTATTTT. Its protein product is CASSPGLAGPSTDTQYF.

V gene TRBV11-2 combines with J gene TRBJ1-6; 8 bases line up with TRBD1. The J segment lost 8 bases and the V segment lost 1 base, leaving 1 base of the junction unmatched. Germline V gives CDR1 SGHAT, CDR2 FQNNGV. This CDR3 contains 14 residues. CDR3: CASSLVQGDSPLHF. The CDR3 DNA sequence: TGTGCCAGCAGCTTAGTACAGGGGGATTCACCCCTCCACTTT.

The rearrangement links TRBV11-3 to TRBJ2-3; 9 bases match TRBD1. CDR1 SGHNT and CDR2 YENEEA come from the germline V gene. CDR3 length equals 15 residues. With 4 bases clipped from V and 2 bases from J, the junction kept 4 bases outside the gene matches. The CDR3 DNA is TGTGCCAGCAGCTGGGGACAGGGATCCACAGATACGCAGTATTTT. This gives the protein CASSWGQGSTDTQYF.

The J gene is TRBJ2-1, the V gene TRBV5-1; TRBD2 matches 11 bases. The V and J ends lost 0 bases and 5 bases, in that order; junction bases with no gene match: 4. The CDR3 runs 16 residues. The V gene's germline CDR1 is SGHRS and CDR2 YFSETQ. Here the CDR3 DNA reads TGCGCCAGCAGCTTGGCGGCTAGCGGGGGGCACAATGAGCAGTTCTTC. This gives the protein CASSLAASGGHNEQFF. The full variable domain, its missing parts supplied by reference TRBV5-1 and TRBJ2-1, is KAGVTQTPRYLIKTRGQQVTLSCSPISGHRSVSWYQQTPGQGLQFLFEYFSETQRNKGNFPGRFSGRQFSNSRSEMNVSTLELGDSALYLCASSLAASGGHNEQFFGPGTRLTVL.